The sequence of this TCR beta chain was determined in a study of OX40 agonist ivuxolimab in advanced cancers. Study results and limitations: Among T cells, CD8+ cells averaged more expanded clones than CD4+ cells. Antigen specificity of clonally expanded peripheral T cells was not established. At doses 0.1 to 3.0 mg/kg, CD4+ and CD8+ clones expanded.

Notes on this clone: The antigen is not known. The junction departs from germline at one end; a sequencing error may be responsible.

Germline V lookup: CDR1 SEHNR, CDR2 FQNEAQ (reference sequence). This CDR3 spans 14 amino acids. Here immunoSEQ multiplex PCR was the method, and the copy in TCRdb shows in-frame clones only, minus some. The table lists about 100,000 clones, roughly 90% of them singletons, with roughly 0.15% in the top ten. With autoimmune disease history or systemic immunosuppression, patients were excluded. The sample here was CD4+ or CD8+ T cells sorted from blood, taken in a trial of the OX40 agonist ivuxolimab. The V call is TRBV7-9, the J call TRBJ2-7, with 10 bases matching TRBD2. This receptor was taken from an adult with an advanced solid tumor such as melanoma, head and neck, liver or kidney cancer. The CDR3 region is CASSLAGATYEQYF. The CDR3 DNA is TGTGCCAGCAGCCTAGCGGGGGCGACCTACGAGCAGTACTTC.